Listed below are T cell receptor beta chains from one sample, sequenced in a study of Graves' ophthalmopathy and Graves' hyperthyroidism. TCRdb reanalysed the multiplex PCR reads using MiXCR and keeps one entry per CDR3 protein. Of 680,000 or so distinct CDR3 sequences detected, 22% appear once; the ten largest clones hold approximately 7%. Sequencing was performed on peripheral blood. These TCRs come from a woman under 30 with stable Graves' hyperthyroidism. Some clones in this sample may be carry-over from other donors' samples. The CDR3 runs from the conserved cysteine through the conserved F or W. A D gene is named only where the DNA matches it firmly. Expanded clones get a size class; other rows say once, few or many, or leave the size out.

j_call,v_call,clone_size,d_call,cdr3_nt,cdr3_aa
TRBJ1-2,TRBV28,NA,NA,TGTGCCAGCAGTCTACACAGGTATAGGAATTTCGGCTACACCTTC,CASSLHRYRNFGYTF
TRBJ1-2,TRBV29-1,NA,TRBD1,TGCAGCGTTGAAGACCGACAGGGCCGCTTTAGCTATGGCTACACCTTC,CSVEDRQGRFSYGYTF
TRBJ2-7,TRBV14,many,NA,TGTGCCAGCAGCCAAGAGTCTAGAAACTCCTACGAGCAGTACTTC,CASSQESRNSYEQYF
TRBJ2-5,TRBV29-1,NA,NA,TGCAGCGTCGAGGGAGGGGGCTCGGAGACCCAGTACTTC,CSVEGGGSETQYF
TRBJ1-1,TRBV5-1,many,TRBD1,TGCGCCAGCAGCTTGACCAGGACAGGGCAGAACACTGAAGCTTTCTTT,CASSLTRTGQNTEAFF
TRBJ1-5,TRBV5-1,many,NA,TGCGCCAGCAGCGTTTCAACAGGGATCAATCAGCCCCAGCATTTT,CASSVSTGINQPQHF
TRBJ1-3,TRBV12-3/TRBV12-4,many,TRBD1,TGTGCCAGCAGCGGGACAGCTAACTCTGGAAACACCATATATTTT,CASSGTANSGNTIYF
TRBJ2-7,TRBV7-2,NA,TRBD2,TGTGCCACTTCGGGAGGGGCCTCCTACGAGCAGTACTTC,CATSGGASYEQYF
TRBJ1-6,TRBV30,NA,TRBD1,TGTGCCTGGATGACAGGGCGACCCAATAATTCACCCCTCCACTTT,CAWMTGRPNNSPLHF
TRBJ1-5,TRBV20-1,many,NA,TGCAGTGCTACCGCTTCCGGGACACTAGACCCCCAGCATTTT,CSATASGTLDPQHF
TRBJ2-5,TRBV28,once,NA,TGTGCCAGCAGTTCGCGCCGACAGAGAGGGCAAGAGACCCAGTACTTC,CASSSRRQRGQETQYF
TRBJ1-1,TRBV6-5,many,TRBD1,TGTGCCAGCAGTTCCGTGGGACAGGGCACTGAAGCTTTCTTT,CASSSVGQGTEAFF
TRBJ1-2,TRBV20-1,many,TRBD1,TGCAGTGCTAGAGATCGTAGGGGGCAAGATGGCTACACCTTC,CSARDRRGQDGYTF
TRBJ1-2,TRBV10-3,NA,NA,TGTGCCATCAGTGGCAGGGGATCTAACTATGGCTACACCTTC,CAISGRGSNYGYTF
TRBJ2-7,TRBV7-9,many,NA,TGTGCCAGCAGCTTAGTTGCGGGACATGCCTACGAGCAGTACTTC,CASSLVAGHAYEQYF
TRBJ1-2,TRBV30,NA,NA,TGTGCCTGGAGTACACCCCGGACGGGCTGGTGGGGCTACACCTTC,CAWSTPRTGWWGYTF
TRBJ1-2,TRBV27,few,TRBD1,TGTGCCAGCAGTTTACGGACAGGGGATTTCTATGGCTACACCTTC,CASSLRTGDFYGYTF
TRBJ2-4,TRBV7-2,NA,TRBD1,TGTGCCAGCAGCTCGGGACAGGGGCCGCCTCAGTACTTC,CASSSGQGPPQYF
TRBJ1-2,TRBV2,few,NA,TGTGCCAGCAGTGGGGGGTGGTCCACTAACTATGGCTACACCTTC,CASSGGWSTNYGYTF
TRBJ1-1,TRBV6-1,many,TRBD1,TGTGCCAGCAGTGAGTTTCAGGGGGTCACTGAAGCTTTCTTT,CASSEFQGVTEAFF
TRBJ2-5,TRBV28,NA,NA,TGTGCCAGCAGTCTACAGGGCGACCAAGAGACCCAGTACTTC,CASSLQGDQETQYF
TRBJ2-7,TRBV27,many,TRBD1,TGTGCCAGCAGCATTACAGGGGGAGAGATCTACGAGCAGTACTTC,CASSITGGEIYEQYF
TRBJ2-4,TRBV11-2,many,NA,TGTGCCAGCAGGCGACCAGGGTCCCCACACAAAAACATTCAGTACTTC,CASRRPGSPHKNIQYF
TRBJ1-6,TRBV6-5,many,TRBD1,TGTGCCAGCAGGGGACAGGGGGCAAGAGCCTATAATTCACCCCTCCACTTT,CASRGQGARAYNSPLHF
TRBJ2-5,TRBV12-3/TRBV12-4,few,NA,TGTGCCAGCAGGCCGGGGGGACGAGGGGGGTTCGAGACCCAGTACTTC,CASRPGGRGGFETQYF
TRBJ2-6,TRBV5-1,NA,TRBD2,TGCGCCAGCAGGATAGCGGGGGGCGCTGGGGCCAACGTCCTGACTTTC,CASRIAGGAGANVLTF
TRBJ2-5,TRBV20-1,many,NA,TGCAGTGCTAGTAGGTCGGTTTCCGTGACCCAGTACTTC,CSASRSVSVTQYF
TRBJ2-7,TRBV25-1,many,TRBD1,TGTGCCAGCAGTGTCCGGGACAGACCTTACGAGCAGTACTTC,CASSVRDRPYEQYF
TRBJ1-5,TRBV4-1,NA,NA,TGCGCCAGCAGCCAAGATAGTTATCAGCCCCAGCATTTT,CASSQDSYQPQHF
TRBJ2-5,TRBV11-2,NA,TRBD2,TGTGCCAGCAGCTTAGGGTGGACTAGCGGGGCAAGAGGGGAGACCCAGTACTTC,CASSLGWTSGARGETQYF
TRBJ1-2,TRBV12-3/TRBV12-4,NA,NA,TGTGCCAGCACCACTTCAACAGAAAGCTATGGCTACACCTTC,CASTTSTESYGYTF
TRBJ1-5,TRBV9,NA,NA,TGTGCCAGCAGCGTGGAGCCGGGAGCCAATCAGCCCCAGCATTTT,CASSVEPGANQPQHF
TRBJ1-2,TRBV6-2/TRBV6-3,many,TRBD1,TGTGCCAGCAGGGAGACAGGGGTCAACTATGGCTACACCTTC,CASRETGVNYGYTF
TRBJ2-7,TRBV3-1,NA,NA,TGTGCCAGCAGCCTTGACAGAGGAAGGCGGTCCTACGAGCAGTACTTC,CASSLDRGRRSYEQYF
TRBJ1-6,TRBV27,few,NA,TGTGCCAGCAGAACAGGGAATTCACCCCCCCACTTT,CASRTGNSPPHF
TRBJ2-2,TRBV11-2,NA,NA,TGTGCCAGCAGCTTATCCCAGGGGTCCGGGGAGCTGTTTTTT,CASSLSQGSGELFF
TRBJ1-1,TRBV29-1,NA,NA,TGCAGCGTTGATCGGCGAGTCTCTAACACTGACGCTTTCTTT,CSVDRRVSNTDAFF
TRBJ1-2,TRBV14,many,TRBD1,TGTGCCAGCAGCCAAGGTCAGGGGGCCTATGGCTACACCTTC,CASSQGQGAYGYTF
TRBJ1-2,TRBV29-1,many,NA,TGCAGCGCTACAAAGACAGGTGTCTATGGCTACACCTTC,CSATKTGVYGYTF
TRBJ1-1,TRBV11-2,many,NA,TGTGCCAGCAGTAGAGGCAGGGCTTCCGGCCTAATGCAAGCTTTCTTT,CASSRGRASGLMQAFF
TRBJ2-2,TRBV12-3/TRBV12-4,many,NA,TGTGCCAGCACCTCCCCTACAGGGCATGGGGAGCTGTTTTTT,CASTSPTGHGELFF
TRBJ2-5,TRBV20-1,NA,NA,TGCAGTGCTCCCGACGGGCCGGAGGAGACCCAGTACTTC,CSAPDGPEETQYF
TRBJ1-2,TRBV5-1,many,NA,TGCGCCAGCAGCTTTCAACCGACAGCTAACTATGGCTACACCTTC,CASSFQPTANYGYTF
TRBJ1-5,TRBV12-3/TRBV12-4,many,TRBD1,TGTGCCAGCAGTTTGGGGACAGGGAGCCAGCCCCAGCATTTT,CASSLGTGSQPQHF
TRBJ2-5,TRBV5-1,few,NA,TGCGCCAGCAGCCAACGACCAGCATGGGGAGAGACCCAGTACTTC,CASSQRPAWGETQYF
TRBJ2-5,TRBV20-1,many,NA,TGCAGTGCTAAACCTCCGGGACATCGCCTATCGGGAGAGACCCAGTACTTC,CSAKPPGHRLSGETQYF
TRBJ1-2,TRBV6-2/TRBV6-3,NA,NA,TGTGCCAGCAGTTACGCCGGGACATTAGCTAACTATGGCTACACCTTC,CASSYAGTLANYGYTF
TRBJ2-5,TRBV19,few,NA,TGTGCCAGTAGTTCCCGGACGGAGACCCAGTACTTC,CASSSRTETQYF
TRBJ1-6,TRBV7-9,many,NA,TGTGCCAGCAGCTTAGGAGGGGACGCCTATAATTCACCCCTCCACTTT,CASSLGGDAYNSPLHF
TRBJ2-5,TRBV30,many,NA,TGTGCTTCGAAGAGGAACAATCGGGAGACCCAGTACTTC,CASKRNNRETQYF
TRBJ2-2,TRBV27,NA,NA,TGTGCCAGCAGTTTATCGGGCTCCGCCGGGGAGCTGTTTTTT,CASSLSGSAGELFF
TRBJ1-1,TRBV12-3/TRBV12-4,NA,NA,TGTGCCAGCAGGGCCCCCGAGGTTACTGAAGCTTTCTTT,CASRAPEVTEAFF